This TCR beta chain emerged from a study of beta chain features in type 1 diabetes. General study findings and limits: In cDNA sequencing, cells with high TCR expression could be over-represented. VDJ junctions sequenced from type 1 diabetes patients showed fewer insertions and more deletions.

Germline V gene lookup returns CDR1 SGHRS and CDR2 YFSETQ. V shed 3 bases and J shed 2 bases, with 8 bases lying between them. The CDR3 totals 13 residues. Expressed TCRB transcripts were sequenced because the isolated RNA had all been reverse transcribed beforehand. Assay: immunoSEQ multiplex PCR; the TCRdb copy retains only in-frame clones and omits some. The data hold tens of thousands of clones, with approximately 32% observed a single time. To note about this clone: Antigen specificity is unknown.

The receptor was isolated from a woman between 18 and 29 years old in good health. Sample: stem cell memory CD4+ T cells from blood. The V call is TRBV5-1, the J call TRBJ1-1; D is unclear. Written as DNA, the CDR3 is TGCGCCAGCAGCTCGGGAATAAACACTGAAGCTTTCTTT. Residues: CASSSGINTEAFF.